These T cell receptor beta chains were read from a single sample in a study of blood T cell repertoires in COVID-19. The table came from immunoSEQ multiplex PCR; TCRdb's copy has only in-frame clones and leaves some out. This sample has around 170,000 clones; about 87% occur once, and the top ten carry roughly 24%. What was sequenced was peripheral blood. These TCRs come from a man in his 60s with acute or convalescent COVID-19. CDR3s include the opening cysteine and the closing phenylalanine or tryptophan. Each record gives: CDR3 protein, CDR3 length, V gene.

cdr3_aa: CASSRAGSEAFF
cdr3_length: 12
v_call: TRBV6-1

cdr3_aa: CASSLVQGETQYF
cdr3_length: 13
v_call: TRBV7-6

cdr3_aa: CASSPRGNSYNEQFF
cdr3_length: 15
v_call: TRBV7-9

cdr3_aa: CASSPLLLLASGTSEQFF
cdr3_length: 18
v_call: TRBV11-2

cdr3_aa: CSARPGLEQYF
cdr3_length: 11
v_call: TRBV20-1

cdr3_aa: CASRSRANTGELFF
cdr3_length: 14
v_call: TRBV7-8

cdr3_aa: CATSGPLTRTQYF
cdr3_length: 13
v_call: TRBV24-1

cdr3_aa: CASSSWGGTDTQYF
cdr3_length: 14
v_call: TRBV7-3

cdr3_aa: CAWSGGGITDTQYF
cdr3_length: 14
v_call: TRBV30

cdr3_aa: CASSFWGPSGTGGEKLFF
cdr3_length: 18
v_call: TRBV5-1

cdr3_aa: CASIGLAGRDTGELFF
cdr3_length: 16
v_call: TRBV19

cdr3_aa: CASSDPSVKQETQYF
cdr3_length: 15
v_call: TRBV25-1

cdr3_aa: CASLPTSGAYNEQFF
cdr3_length: 15
v_call: TRBV2

cdr3_aa: CASSSTRDTFTDTQYF
cdr3_length: 16
v_call: TRBV5-6

cdr3_aa: CASSYTGPNQPQHF
cdr3_length: 14
v_call: TRBV5-6

cdr3_aa: CAWSDRATEQYF
cdr3_length: 12
v_call: TRBV30

cdr3_aa: CASSDLTRGTEAFF
cdr3_length: 14
v_call: TRBV25-1

cdr3_aa: CASSSRDRVNQPQHF
cdr3_length: 15
v_call: TRBV19

cdr3_aa: CASSYSRAANEKLFF
cdr3_length: 15
v_call: TRBV6-5

cdr3_aa: CAWSRDRNTEAFF
cdr3_length: 13
v_call: TRBV30

cdr3_aa: CASSLWGGNYGYTF
cdr3_length: 14
v_call: TRBV27

cdr3_aa: CASSTDFLGTQYF
cdr3_length: 13
v_call: TRBV19

cdr3_aa: CASSLRGLSGNTIYF
cdr3_length: 15
v_call: TRBV11-2

cdr3_aa: CASSGSPGTGIETQYF
cdr3_length: 16
v_call: TRBV25-1

cdr3_aa: CASSLGGIQETQYF
cdr3_length: 14
v_call: TRBV7-2

cdr3_aa: CASSLGVGGASYNEQFF
cdr3_length: 17
v_call: TRBV7-6

cdr3_aa: CASSETGDYGYTF
cdr3_length: 13
v_call: TRBV19

cdr3_aa: CASSRTSGGAEDTQYF
cdr3_length: 16
v_call: TRBV6-4

cdr3_aa: CASSPTDTTGANSPLHF
cdr3_length: 17
v_call: TRBV18

cdr3_aa: CASSSSVGSREGYTF
cdr3_length: 15
v_call: TRBV7-2